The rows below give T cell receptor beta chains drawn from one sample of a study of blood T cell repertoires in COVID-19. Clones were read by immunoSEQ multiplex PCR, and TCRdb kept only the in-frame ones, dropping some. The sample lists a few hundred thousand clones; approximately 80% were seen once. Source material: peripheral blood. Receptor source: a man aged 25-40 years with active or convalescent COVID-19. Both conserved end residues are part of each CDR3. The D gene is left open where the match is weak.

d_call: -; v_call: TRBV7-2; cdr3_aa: CASSLASQSNQPQHF
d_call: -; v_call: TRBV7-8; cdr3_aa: CASSLGTGSNYGYTF
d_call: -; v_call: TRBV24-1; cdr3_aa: CATSDGGTPYNEQFF
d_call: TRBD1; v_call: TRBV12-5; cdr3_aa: CASGSGQGSSYEQYF
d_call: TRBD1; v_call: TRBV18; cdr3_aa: CASSPEGAQETQYF
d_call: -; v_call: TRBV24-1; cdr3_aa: CATSDASPDHYNEQFF
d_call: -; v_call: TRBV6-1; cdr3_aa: CASSEDSTEAFF
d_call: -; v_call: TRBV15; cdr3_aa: CATSRGDITYEQYF
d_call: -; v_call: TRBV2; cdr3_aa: CASSEVSVNQPQHF
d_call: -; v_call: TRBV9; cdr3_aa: CASSVAPLTGELFF
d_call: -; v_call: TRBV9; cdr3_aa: CASSVMGTPSSSSGANVPTF
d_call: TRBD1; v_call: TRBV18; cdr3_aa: CASSPGTEANYGYTF
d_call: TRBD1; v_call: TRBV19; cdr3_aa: CASTILPGGTGGFTEAFF
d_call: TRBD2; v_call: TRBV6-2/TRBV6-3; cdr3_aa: CASSFPSGRALETQYF
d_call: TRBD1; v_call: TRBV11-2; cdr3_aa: CASSWTGFLGKTEKLFF
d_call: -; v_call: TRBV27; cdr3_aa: CASSNRVGTEAFF
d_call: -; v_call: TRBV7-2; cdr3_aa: CASSLRGRAYNEQFF
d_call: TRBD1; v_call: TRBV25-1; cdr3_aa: CASSVTGLEKLFF
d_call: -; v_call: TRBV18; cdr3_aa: CASSRPDQPQHF
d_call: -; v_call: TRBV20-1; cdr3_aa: CSAAGRYGYTF
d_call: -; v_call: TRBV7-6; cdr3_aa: CASSLGPGVSSGNTIYF
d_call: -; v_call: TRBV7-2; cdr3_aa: CASSPRFPYEQYF
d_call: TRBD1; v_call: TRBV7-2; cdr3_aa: CASSLGAGGQPQHF
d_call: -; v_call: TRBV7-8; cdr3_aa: CASSLGRGQPQHF
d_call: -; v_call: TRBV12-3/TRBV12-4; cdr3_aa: CASSLRQVGYTF
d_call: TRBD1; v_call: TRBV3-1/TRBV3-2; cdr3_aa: CASSHDRVHEQYF
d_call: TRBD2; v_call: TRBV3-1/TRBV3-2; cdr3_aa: CASSPTIEREGYEQYF
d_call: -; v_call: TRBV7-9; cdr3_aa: CASSLAQTPRNEQFF
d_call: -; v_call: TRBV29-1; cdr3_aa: CSVGTTTTNEKLFF
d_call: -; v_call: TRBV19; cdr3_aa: CASSIFGGAAGELFF
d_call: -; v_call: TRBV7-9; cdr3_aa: CASSPSGGGTEAFF
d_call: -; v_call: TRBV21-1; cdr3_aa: CASRIHPRGQPQHF
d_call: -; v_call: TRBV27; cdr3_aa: CASSLRVGGELFF
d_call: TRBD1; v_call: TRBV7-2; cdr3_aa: CASSSRQGERNEQFF
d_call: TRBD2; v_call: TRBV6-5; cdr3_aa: CASTPSGRAGDTQYF
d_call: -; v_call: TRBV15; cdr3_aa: CATSRDSSWGYTF
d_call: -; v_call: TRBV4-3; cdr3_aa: CASSQVRVGGNTIYF
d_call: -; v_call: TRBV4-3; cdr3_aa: CASSRGVGGAYEQYF
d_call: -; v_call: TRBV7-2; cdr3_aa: CASSLVQGNTEAFF
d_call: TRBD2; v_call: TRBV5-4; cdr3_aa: CASSLDGRDGLGRNIQYF
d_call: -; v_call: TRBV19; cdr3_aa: CASSSAGQFYEQYF
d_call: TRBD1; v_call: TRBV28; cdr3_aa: CASSLGTGLTGETQYF
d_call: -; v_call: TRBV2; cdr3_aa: CATGGGAGAFF
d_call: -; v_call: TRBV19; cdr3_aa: CASSTGGGRGTPLHF
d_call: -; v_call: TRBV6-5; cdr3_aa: CASSPVGKRFYEQYF
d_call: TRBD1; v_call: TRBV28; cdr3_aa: CASSLPTGAGVNTEAFF
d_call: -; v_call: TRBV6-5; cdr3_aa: CASSKTSNPSGGYTF
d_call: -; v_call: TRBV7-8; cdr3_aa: CASSPRGNHNEQFF